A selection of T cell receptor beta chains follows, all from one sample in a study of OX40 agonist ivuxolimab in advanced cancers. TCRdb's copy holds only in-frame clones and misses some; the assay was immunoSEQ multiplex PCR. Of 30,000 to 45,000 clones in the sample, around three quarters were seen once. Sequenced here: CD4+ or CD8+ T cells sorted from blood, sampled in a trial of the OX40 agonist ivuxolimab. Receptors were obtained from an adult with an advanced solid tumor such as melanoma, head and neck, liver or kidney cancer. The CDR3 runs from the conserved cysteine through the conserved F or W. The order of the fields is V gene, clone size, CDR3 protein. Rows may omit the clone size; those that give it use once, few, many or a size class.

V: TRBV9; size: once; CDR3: CASSAQGSDTQYF
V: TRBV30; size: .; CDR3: CAWSVLGNTIYF
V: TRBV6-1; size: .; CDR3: CASSESAGTDTQYF
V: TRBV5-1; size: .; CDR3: CASSQEPGSPYEQYF
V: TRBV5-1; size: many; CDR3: CASSPTVATEAFF
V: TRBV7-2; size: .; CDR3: CASSYSGLAGGPTDTQYF
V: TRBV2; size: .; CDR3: CASSEVGVIQYF
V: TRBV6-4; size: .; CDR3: CASSDSGTRAQETQYF
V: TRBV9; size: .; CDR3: CASSVHSMATEAFF
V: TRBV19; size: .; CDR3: CASTPWGQKNSPLHF
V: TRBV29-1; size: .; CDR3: CSVVRQGADTQYF
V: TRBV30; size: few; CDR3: CAWLRGGGGYTF
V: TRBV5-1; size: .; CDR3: CASSLRGGGDEQYF
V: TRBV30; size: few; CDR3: CAWRTGTNSPLHF
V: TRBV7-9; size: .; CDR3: CASSRNTEAFF